This is a list of T cell receptor beta chains from one sample in a study of human CD4 T cells and Enterobacteriaceae. Only in-frame clones appear in the TCRdb table, and some are missing; sequencing was by immunoSEQ multiplex PCR. The sample includes 27,000 or so clones, approximately 78% of them seen just once. The sequencing sample was made of memory CD4+ T cells from blood. These receptors all stem from a human donor in good health. The CDR3 runs from the conserved cysteine through the conserved F or W. A D gene is named only where the DNA matches it firmly. Some rows have no size entry. The others give once, few or many, or a class for an expanded clone.

>once|-|TRBV6-1|TRBJ2-2
CASSPRDGELFF
TGTGCCAGCAGCCCTAGAGACGGGGAGCTGTTTTTT
>-|-|TRBV7-6|TRBJ2-7
CASSLGPGPGYEQYF
TGTGCCAGCAGCTTAGGCCCGGGCCCGGGGTACGAGCAGTACTTC
>-|-|TRBV5-4|TRBJ1-5
CASSLGGGTSNQPQHF
TGTGCCAGCAGCTTGGGAGGGGGGACGAGCAATCAGCCCCAGCATTTT
>few|-|TRBV6-4|TRBJ1-2
CASSDEGLGGYTF
TGTGCCAGCAGTGACGAAGGGTTAGGCGGCTACACCTTC
>few|-|TRBV29-1|TRBJ1-1
CSATPGVSEAFF
TGCAGCGCGACTCCAGGCGTATCTGAAGCTTTCTTT
>-|-|TRBV20-1|TRBJ1-2
CSVTGVYGYTF
TGCAGTGTAACGGGAGTCTATGGCTACACCTTC
>-|-|TRBV19|TRBJ1-2
CASSRGPLADGYTF
TGTGCCAGTAGTAGGGGACCGCTAGCCGATGGCTACACCTTC
>-|TRBD2|TRBV5-4|TRBJ2-2
CASNQRGGTFTGELFF
TGTGCCAGCAACCAGCGGGGGGGAACGTTCACCGGGGAGCTGTTTTTT
>-|-|TRBV19|TRBJ1-4
CASSPQGDEKLFF
TGTGCCAGTAGTCCCCAAGGAGATGAAAAACTGTTTTTT
>-|TRBD1|TRBV5-8|TRBJ1-5
CASSLRGTGGPNQPQHF
TGTGCCAGCAGCTTGAGAGGGACAGGGGGGCCCAATCAGCCCCAGCATTTT
>-|TRBD2|TRBV27|TRBJ2-5
CASSPRRGGQETQYF
TGTGCCAGCTCCCCCCGGCGGGGAGGGCAAGAGACCCAGTACTTC
>-|TRBD1|TRBV7-8|TRBJ1-4
CASSLHNRGRPRGDNEKLFF
TGTGCCAGCAGCTTACATAACAGGGGGCGCCCCCGGGGGGACAATGAAAAACTGTTTTTT
>-|-|TRBV14|TRBJ2-5
CASSRDWGVTQYF
TGTGCCAGCAGCCGGGACTGGGGTGTGACCCAGTACTTC
>-|TRBD1|TRBV7-6|TRBJ1-4
CASSPTGAVTNEKLFF
TGTGCCAGCAGCCCCACAGGGGCGGTAACTAATGAAAAACTGTTTTTT
>-|-|TRBV20-1|TRBJ2-7
CSASGTYEQYF
TGCAGTGCGTCCGGCACCTACGAGCAGTACTTC
>-|-|TRBV5-8|TRBJ2-5
CASSLDRETQYF
TGTGCCAGCAGCTTGGACAGAGAGACCCAGTACTTC
>few|-|TRBV2|TRBJ2-1
CASRGLAGVGIDEQFF
TGTGCCAGCAGAGGTCTCGCCGGGGTGGGAATCGATGAGCAGTTCTTC
>-|-|TRBV9|TRBJ1-2
CASSVGSRYGYTF
TGTGCCAGCAGCGTGGGCAGCCGCTATGGCTACACCTTC
>-|-|TRBV10-3|TRBJ2-7
CAIRPTGTYEQYF
TGTGCCATCAGGCCCACAGGGACCTACGAGCAGTACTTC
>-|-|TRBV18|TRBJ1-3
CASSPPQGRSSGNTIYF
TGTGCCAGCTCACCGCCCCAGGGACGCAGCTCTGGAAACACCATATATTTT
>-|-|TRBV19|TRBJ1-5
CASRADDRRNQPQHF
TGTGCCAGTAGGGCGGACGACCGGCGCAATCAGCCCCAGCATTTT
>few|-|TRBV28|TRBJ1-5
CASIMGGSNQPQHF
TGTGCCAGCATTATGGGAGGGTCCAATCAGCCCCAGCATTTT
>-|-|TRBV2|TRBJ2-1
CASSEVGGAEQFF
TGTGCCAGCAGTGAAGTTGGGGGAGCTGAGCAGTTCTTC